Shown below are 3 T cell receptor beta chains from a single sample sequenced in a study of blood T cell repertoires in COVID-19. Using immunoSEQ multiplex PCR, the repertoire was profiled, and TCRdb retains in-frame clones only, with some absent. The sample comprises approximately 150,000 clones, roughly 89% of which are singletons, and under 2% rests with the top ten. The sample comprised peripheral blood. These receptors came from a human donor in a cohort sampled during active COVID-19.

This clone showed up just a few times. The chain is built from TRBV19 and TRBJ2-6; the match to TRBD1 covers 7 bases. Germline values: CDR1 LNHDA, CDR2 SQIVND (reference sequence). The CDR3 totals 16 residues. V gave up 4 bases and J gave up 0 bases; unmatched junction bases: 3. The CDR3 sequence is CASSKTGHSGANVLTF. Written as DNA, the CDR3 is TGTGCCAGTAGTAAGACAGGGCACTCTGGGGCCAACGTCCTGACTTTC. The whole variable domain, filled in from reference TRBV19 and TRBJ2-6, reads DGGITQSPKYLFRKEGQNVTLSCEQNLNHDAMYWYRQDPGQGLRLIYYSQIVNDFQKGDIAEGYSVSREKKESFPLTVTSAQKNPTAFYLCASSKTGHSGANVLTFGAGSRLTVL.

This sequence joins TRBV5-1 and TRBJ2-5; TRBD1 aligns across 11 bases. The germline gives CDR1 SGHRS, CDR2 YFSETQ. V lost 4 bases to trimming and J lost 3 bases; unmatched junction nucleotides: 11. This CDR3 has 17 residues. CDR3 DNA sequence: TGCGCCAGCAGCGCCCGTTCCGGGACAGGGGGTAAAGAGACCCAGTACTTC. Its protein product is CASSARSGTGGKETQYF.

This sequence joins TRBV5-8 and TRBJ2-2; 8 bases match TRBD2. Unmatched junction bases numbered 6, after V lost 2 bases and J lost 0 bases. Germline V gives CDR1 SGHTS, CDR2 YDEGEE. CDR3 length: 17 amino acids. In nucleotides, the CDR3 is TGTGCCAGCAGCTTTCCCACTAGCGGAACGAACACCGGGGAGCTGTTTTTT. Its translation: CASSFPTSGTNTGELFF. Together with reference TRBV5-8 and TRBJ2-2, the CDR3 gives the full variable domain: EAGVTQSPTHLIKTRGQQATLRCSPISGHTSVYWYQQALGLGLQFLLWYDEGEERNRGNFPPRFSGRQFPNYSSELNVNALELEDSALYLCASSFPTSGTNTGELFFGEGSRLTVL.